This T cell receptor (beta chain) emerged from a study of CD8 T cells in Susac syndrome. TEMRA cells were enriched by FACS, and CD4+ and CD8+ T cells were negatively isolated. The CDR3 consists of 14 residues. In germline, CDR1 is LGHDT, CDR2 YNNKEL (reference sequence). The ends lost 6 bases at V and 7 bases at J; junction bases unmatched: 7. Random hexamers served to reverse transcribe about 0.5 to 1 ug RNA. Each CDR3 protein gets one entry after TCRdb re-called the immunoSEQ multiplex PCR reads with MiXCR. This sample has some 150,000 distinct CDR3 sequences, with approximately 95% found just once.

This TCR derives from a human donor in good health. This chain links TRBV3-1 with TRBJ2-1; 9 bases line up with TRBD2. The specimen sequenced was CD4+ T cells from PBMCs. In DNA form, the CDR3 reads TGTGCCAGCAGAGCGGCGGGGGGGCGGAATGAGCAGTTCTTC. Translated, it gives CASRAAGGRNEQFF.